This T cell receptor beta chain originates from a study of Tregs in tolerant kidney transplant recipients. Findings and limits, study-wide: In tolerant patients, donor-specific Tregs outgrew total Tregs, suggesting antigen-driven expansion. Biological reproducibility was not directly addressed, but technical replication error appeared minimal. Nucleotide sequences could not be compared across some patients' samples due to primer changes.

A word on this clone: Its antigen is not identified. Additional DNA sequences in this sample encode the identical CDR3.

Related graft donors supplied nonmyeloablative bone marrow transplants, and mixed chimerism was transient. Sequencing used immunoSEQ multiplex PCR; TCRdb keeps in-frame clones, though not all of them. The repertoire includes approximately 82,000 clones, 90% to 95% of them detected once, and about 1.5% sits in the top ten. This specimen was CD4+ T cells from blood (PBMCs), taken 12 months after the transplant. The origin of this receptor is a human patient who received a combined kidney and bone marrow transplant. Some T cells may have come from the graft donor.

CDR3: CASSLRGRDRGGTF. The CDR3 region has the DNA TGTGCCAGCAGTTTACGAGGGAGGGACAGGGGGGGCACCTTC. The chain joins TRBV28 to TRBJ1-2, with TRBD1 matching 11 bases. The V segment lost 2 bases and the J segment 13 bases; nucleotides outside the gene matches: 9. Per germline, CDR1 MDHEN and CDR2 SYDVKM. The CDR3 is made up of 14 amino acids.